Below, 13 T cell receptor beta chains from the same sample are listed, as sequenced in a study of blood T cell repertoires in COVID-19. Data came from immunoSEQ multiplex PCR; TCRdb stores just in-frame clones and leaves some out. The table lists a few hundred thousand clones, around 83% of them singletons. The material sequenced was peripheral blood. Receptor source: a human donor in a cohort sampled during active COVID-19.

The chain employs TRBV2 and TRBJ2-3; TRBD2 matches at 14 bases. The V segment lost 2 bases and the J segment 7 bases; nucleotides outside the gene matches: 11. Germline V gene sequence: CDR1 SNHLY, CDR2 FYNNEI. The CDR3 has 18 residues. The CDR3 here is CASSESGTSGRGVNTQYF. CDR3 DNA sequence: TGTGCCAGCAGTGAATCCGGGACTAGCGGGAGAGGTGTGAATACGCAGTATTTT.

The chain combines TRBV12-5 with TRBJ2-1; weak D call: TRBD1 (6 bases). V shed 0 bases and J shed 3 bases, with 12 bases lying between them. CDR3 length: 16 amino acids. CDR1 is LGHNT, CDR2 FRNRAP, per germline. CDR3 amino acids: CASGLVLGTLYNEQFF. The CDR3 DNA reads TGTGCTAGTGGTTTGGTACTGGGGACACTCTACAATGAGCAGTTCTTC.

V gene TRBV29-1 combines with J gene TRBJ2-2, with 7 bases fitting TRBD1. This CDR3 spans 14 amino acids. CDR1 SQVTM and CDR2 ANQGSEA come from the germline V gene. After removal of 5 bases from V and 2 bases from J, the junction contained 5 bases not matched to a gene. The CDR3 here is CSVRGQTNTGELFF. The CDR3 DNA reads TGCAGCGTTAGGGGACAGACCAACACCGGGGAGCTGTTTTTT.

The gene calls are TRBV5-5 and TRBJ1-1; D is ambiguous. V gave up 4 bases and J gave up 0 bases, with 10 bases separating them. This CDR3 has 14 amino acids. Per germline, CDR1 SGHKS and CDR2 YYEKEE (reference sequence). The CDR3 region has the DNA TGTGCCAGCAGCCCCGGTGATGTGAACACTGAAGCTTTCTTT. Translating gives CASSPGDVNTEAFF.

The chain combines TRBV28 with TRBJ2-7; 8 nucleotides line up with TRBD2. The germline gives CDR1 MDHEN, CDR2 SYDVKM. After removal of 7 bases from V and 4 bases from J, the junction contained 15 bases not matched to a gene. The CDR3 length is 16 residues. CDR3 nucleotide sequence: TGTGCCAGCAATGGTAGGCCTAGCGGGCGGGTTTACGAGCAGTACTTC. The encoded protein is CASNGRPSGRVYEQYF.

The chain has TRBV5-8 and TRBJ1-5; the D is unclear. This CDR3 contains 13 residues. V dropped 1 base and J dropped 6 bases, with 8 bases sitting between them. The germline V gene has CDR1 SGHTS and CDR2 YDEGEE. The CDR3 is CASSLRYSQPQHF. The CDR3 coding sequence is TGTGCCAGCAGCTTGAGGTACAGTCAGCCCCAGCATTTT.

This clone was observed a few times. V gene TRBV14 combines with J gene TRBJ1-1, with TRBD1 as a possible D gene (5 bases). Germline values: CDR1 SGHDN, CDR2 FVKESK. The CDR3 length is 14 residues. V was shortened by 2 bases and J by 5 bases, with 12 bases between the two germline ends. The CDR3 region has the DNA TGTGCCAGCAGCCAACTCTCCCAGGGAACTGAAGCTTTCTTT. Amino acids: CASSQLSQGTEAFF.

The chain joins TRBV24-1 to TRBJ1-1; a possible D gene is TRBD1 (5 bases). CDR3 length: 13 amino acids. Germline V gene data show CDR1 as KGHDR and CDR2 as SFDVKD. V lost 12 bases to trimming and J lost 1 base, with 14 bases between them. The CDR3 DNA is TGTGCCGCCCGGAGCGGGGGGAACACTGAAGCTTTCTTT. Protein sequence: CAARSGGNTEAFF.

DNA for the CDR3: TGTGCCAGCAGCGTAAGGGAAAGGACAGCAAACACTGAAGCTTTCTTT. This encodes CASSVRERTANTEAFF. V is TRBV3-1 (or the pseudogene TRBV3-2) and J is TRBJ1-1; the D gene is possibly TRBD1 (6 bases). CDR3 size: 16 residues. V lost 5 bases and J lost 2, with 18 bases in between. Germline-derived CDR1 and CDR2 are LGHDT and YNNKEL (reference sequence).

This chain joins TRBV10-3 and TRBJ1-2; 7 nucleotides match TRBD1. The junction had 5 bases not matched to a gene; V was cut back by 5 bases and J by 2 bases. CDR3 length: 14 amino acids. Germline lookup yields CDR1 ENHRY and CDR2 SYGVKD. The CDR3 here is CAISTGARNYGYTF. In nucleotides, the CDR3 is TGTGCCATCAGTACAGGGGCTCGAAACTATGGCTACACCTTC.

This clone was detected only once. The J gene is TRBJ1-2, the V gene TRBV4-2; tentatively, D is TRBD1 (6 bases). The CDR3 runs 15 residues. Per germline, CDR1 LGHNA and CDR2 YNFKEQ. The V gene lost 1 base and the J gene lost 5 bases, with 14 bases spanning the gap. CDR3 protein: CASSQVETGKYGYTF. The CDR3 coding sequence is TGTGCCAGCAGCCAAGTTGAAACAGGGAAATATGGCTACACCTTC.

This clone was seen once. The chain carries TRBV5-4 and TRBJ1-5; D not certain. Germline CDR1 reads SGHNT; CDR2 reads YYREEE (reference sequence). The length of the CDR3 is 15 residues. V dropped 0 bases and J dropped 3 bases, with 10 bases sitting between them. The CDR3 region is CASSLDLGVNQPQHF. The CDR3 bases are TGTGCCAGCAGCTTGGATTTAGGAGTCAATCAGCCCCAGCATTTT.

The CDR3 is CASSDGRGTSPLHF. The CDR3 DNA is TGTGCCAGCAGTGACGGACGGGGAACGTCACCCCTCCACTTT. The gene calls are TRBV7-8 and TRBJ1-6; unclear D gene. This CDR3 region has 14 residues. The V gene's germline CDR1 is SGHVS and CDR2 FQNEAQ. The germline V and J ends were trimmed by 6 bases and 10 bases, with 16 bases remaining between them.